The 22 T cell receptor beta chains below were found in one sample sequenced in a study of blood T cells in healthy people across ages. It was with a sample-barcoded 5' primer and a J-beta primer mix that a second PCR of roughly 7 to 12 cycles was run. TCRdb reprocessed the 5' RACE reads with MiXCR, giving one entry per CDR3 protein. Counted here are 1.5 million to 2 million distinct CDR3 sequences, 49% occurring once; the ten biggest clones make up less than 2.5%. The specimen sequenced was blood. Source of these receptors: a woman aged 40 to 50 in good health.

This clonotype was picked up a small number of times. This chain uses TRBV4-3 with TRBJ2-3; D possibly uses TRBD1 or TRBD2 (6 bases each). V was clipped by 0 bases and J by 2 bases, with 12 bases between them. This CDR3 comprises 16 residues. From germline, CDR1 is LGHNA and CDR2 YSLEER. The CDR3 nucleotides are TGCGCCAGCAGCCAAGATTTTGGGGGGCTCACAGATACGCAGTATTTT. This codes for CASSQDFGGLTDTQYF.

The chain employs TRBV2 and TRBJ2-1; 12 bases match TRBD2. This CDR3 spans 14 amino acids. With V trimmed by 7 bases and J by 8 bases, 6 bases remained unmatched. Germline loops: CDR1 SNHLY, CDR2 FYNNEI. The DNA of the CDR3 is TGTGCCAGCAAACGGACTAGCGGGGTATATGAGCAGTTCTTC. Translation: CASKRTSGVYEQFF.

The table lists this clonotype with a few counts. The gene calls are TRBV9 and TRBJ2-4, with TRBD2 matching over 9 bases. The J call may not be correct, given that the DNA end is closer to TRBJ2-7. The CDR3 is 17 amino acids. The germline gives CDR1 SGDLS, CDR2 YYNGEE. The DNA of the CDR3 is TGTGCCAGCAGCGTAGTAGGGAGTCTAGCGGGGCGACACGAGCAGTACTTC. Translation gives CASSVVGSLAGRHEQYF.

This chain connects TRBV5-1 to TRBJ2-5; no definite D call. Deletions cut 6 bases from V and 0 bases from J, with 18 bases between. The CDR3 has 16 amino acids. Germline-derived CDR1 and CDR2 are SGHRS and YFSETQ. DNA of the CDR3: TGCGCCAGCACCCCTCGAGTCGGCGCCTACCAAGAGACCCAGTACTTC. It is translated as CASTPRVGAYQETQYF.

This clonotype turned up a few times. This chain joins TRBV20-1 and TRBJ2-1, with TRBD2 matching over 13 bases. The length of the CDR3 is 14 residues. Per germline, CDR1 DFQATT and CDR2 SNEGSKA (reference sequence). V lost 5 bases and J lost 6; bases outside the gene matches: 4. CDR3 residues: CSASRTSGGNEQFF. As DNA, the CDR3 is TGCAGTGCTTCGCGGACTAGCGGGGGCAATGAGCAGTTCTTC.

The chain combines TRBV28 with TRBJ2-7; D may be TRBD1 (5 bases). Trimming stripped 3 bases from V and 10 bases from J, with 13 bases between. Germline assignment: CDR1 MDHEN and CDR2 SYDVKM. The CDR3 sequence is 12 residues long. CDR3 in amino acids: CASSFSGCRQYF. The CDR3 nucleotides read TGTGCCAGCAGTTTCTCAGGGTGCCGCCAGTACTTC.

The chain carries TRBV6-1 and TRBJ2-1; 7 bases are a match to TRBD1. V lost 6 bases, J lost 4 bases, and 6 bases stayed unmatched. Germline CDR1 MNHNS, CDR2 SASEGT. The CDR3 is 14 residues long. In DNA form, the CDR3 reads TGTGCCAGCAGACGCGAGACAGGGTACAATGAGCAGTTCTTC. This sequence encodes CASRRETGYNEQFF.

J is TRBJ2-5 and V is TRBV15; 10 bases line up with TRBD2. The CDR3 spans 15 residues. The ends lost 0 bases at V and 7 bases at J; junction bases unmatched: 5. The germline CDR1 and CDR2 sequences are LNHNV and YYDKDF (reference sequence). In nucleotides, the CDR3 is TGTGCCACCAGCAGAGATACTAGCGGGGTTGGGACCCAGTACTTC. It translates to CATSRDTSGVGTQYF.

In this sample, this clonotype turned up a few times. The V and J genes are TRBV20-1 and TRBJ2-7; 7 nucleotides agree with TRBD2. Trimming took 4 bases from V and 1 from J; bases not matched to a gene: 4. CDR1 DFQATT and CDR2 SNEGSKA come from the germline V gene (reference sequence). This CDR3 region has 13 residues. The chain's CDR3 is CSATPSGSYEQYF. In DNA, the CDR3 is TGCAGTGCTACCCCTAGCGGATCCTACGAGCAGTACTTC.

J is TRBJ2-5 and V is TRBV27; D is unclear. The germline V and J ends were trimmed by 5 bases and 5 bases, with 12 bases remaining between them. Germline V gene lookup returns CDR1 MNHEY and CDR2 SMNVEV (reference sequence). This CDR3 comprises 13 residues. As DNA, the CDR3 is TGTGCCAGCAGTCTCATGGACCGGGAGACCCAGTACTTC. It yields the protein CASSLMDRETQYF.

This clonotype turned up a few times. V and J are TRBV4-3 and TRBJ2-7; TRBD2 is a possible D gene (6 bases). The CDR3 totals 17 residues. From germline, CDR1 is LGHNA and CDR2 YSLEER. Deletions cut 0 bases from V and 1 base from J, with 16 bases between. CDR3 sequence reads: CASSQDWKRGESYEQYF. The CDR3 nucleotides read TGCGCCAGCAGCCAAGATTGGAAACGCGGGGAGTCCTACGAGCAGTACTTC.

This chain links TRBV18 with TRBJ1-4; 8 nucleotides match TRBD1. Germline trimming cut 0 bases from V and 8 bases from J; bases unmatched to any gene: 5. CDR3 size: 15 residues. Germline V gene data show CDR1 as KGHSH and CDR2 as LQKENI. The CDR3 DNA is TGTGCCAGCTCACCACCGGGACAGGTGCGCGAAAAACTGTTTTTT. This gives the protein CASSPPGQVREKLFF.

This clonotype was found a few times. J is TRBJ2-3 and V is TRBV20-1, with 9 nucleotides matching TRBD2. Germline V lookup: CDR1 DFQATT, CDR2 SNEGSKA (reference sequence). V shed 6 bases and J 2 bases; nucleotides not matched to a gene: 6. This CDR3 region has 14 residues. The DNA of the CDR3 is TGCAGTGCGTTAGCGGGGGTATACACAGATACGCAGTATTTT. This sequence encodes CSALAGVYTDTQYF.

This clonotype was seen only a few times. This chain links TRBV5-5 with TRBJ2-1, with 7 nucleotides matching TRBD1. Trimming cost V 0 bases and J 8 bases; bases outside gene matches: 11. There are 16 residues in the CDR3. Germline-derived CDR1 and CDR2 are SGHKS and YYEKEE (reference sequence). The CDR3 spells CASSLGATGVRDEQFF. The CDR3, as DNA: TGTGCCAGCAGCTTGGGCGCCACAGGGGTCAGGGATGAGCAGTTCTTC.

This clonotype appeared a single time. V usage is TRBV11-2 and J usage is TRBJ1-2, with 8 bases matching TRBD1. Germline assignment: CDR1 SGHAT and CDR2 FQNNGV. V shed 5 bases and J 4 bases; nucleotides not matched to a gene: 12. The CDR3 runs 16 residues. In DNA, the CDR3 is TGTGCCAGCAGCACCTTCTTGAGACAGGGGCCCTATGGCTACACCTTC. Its protein product is CASSTFLRQGPYGYTF.

V and J are TRBV6-5 and TRBJ2-1; a weak D match, TRBD2 (6 bases). V was shortened by 3 bases and J by 0 bases, with 12 bases between the two germline ends. This CDR3 has 16 residues. The germline gives CDR1 MNHEY, CDR2 SVGAGI. CDR3 region: CASSYNRRGSYNEQFF. CDR3 sequence (DNA): TGTGCCAGCAGTTATAATCGGAGGGGCTCCTACAATGAGCAGTTCTTC.

In this sample, this clonotype turned up once. The chain has TRBV7-2 and TRBJ2-3; 7 positions match TRBD2. Per germline, CDR1 SGHTA and CDR2 FQGNSA. Trimming cost V 3 bases and J 10 bases; bases outside gene matches: 13. This CDR3 is 15 amino acids long. CDR3 protein: CASSFWASGTEAQYF. CDR3 DNA: TGTGCCAGCAGCTTCTGGGCTAGCGGCACAGAGGCGCAGTATTTT.

DNA of the CDR3: TGCAGCGTTGAAGTCGTAGAGACCCAGTACTTC. Translation: CSVEVVETQYF. The rearrangement links TRBV29-1 to TRBJ2-5, with D hard to call. The CDR3 is 11 residues long. V was pared by 1 base and J by 4 bases, with 4 bases between. Germline V gene sequence: CDR1 SQVTM, CDR2 ANQGSEA.

This clonotype was counted between two and nine times. The chain recombines TRBV29-1 with TRBJ1-5; D might be TRBD1 (5 bases). Germline V gene data show CDR1 as SQVTM and CDR2 as ANQGSEA. Deletions cut 0 bases from V and 11 bases from J, with 11 bases between. The CDR3 has 12 residues. CDR3 bases: TGCAGCGTTGAAGATGGGGGACGGACCCAGCATTTT. The encoded protein is CSVEDGGRTQHF.

This clonotype has a handful of counts. The V call is TRBV7-9, the J call TRBJ2-5; TRBD2 might be the D (5 bases). The J call is doubtful: the DNA matches TRBJ2-7 better. CDR1 is SEHNR and CDR2 is FQNEAQ in the germline V gene (reference sequence). The CDR3 is made up of 14 amino acids. The CDR3 loop reads CASSPLSGVYEQYF. In DNA, the CDR3 is TGTGCCAGCAGCCCCCTATCCGGGGTCTACGAGCAGTACTTC.

This sequence joins TRBV7-2 and TRBJ2-7; 7 bases line up with TRBD2. V lost 5 bases to trimming and J lost 3 bases; unmatched junction nucleotides: 10. The CDR3 totals 15 residues. CDR1 is SGHTA, CDR2 FQGNSA, per germline. The CDR3 loop is CASSKEAGSLYEQYF. The CDR3 DNA reads TGTGCCAGCAGCAAAGAAGCGGGGAGTCTCTACGAGCAGTACTTC. The full variable domain, completed using reference TRBV7-2 and TRBJ2-7, is GAGVSQSPSNKVTEKGKDVELRCDPISGHTALYWYRQSLGQGLEFLIYFQGNSAPDKSGLPSDRFSAERTGGSVSTLTIQRTQQEDSAVYLCASSKEAGSLYEQYFGPGTRLTVT.

The count of this clonotype is one. The J gene is TRBJ2-3, the V gene TRBV6-2 or TRBV6-3; TRBD2 matches at 7 bases. After removal of 2 bases from V and 1 base from J, the junction contained 6 bases not matched to a gene. CDR3 length: 16 residues. Germline V CDR1 and CDR2: MNHEY, SVGEGT. CDR3 protein: CASSYDPAGRTDTQYF. For the CDR3, the DNA is TGTGCCAGCAGTTACGATCCAGCGGGGCGCACAGATACGCAGTATTTT.